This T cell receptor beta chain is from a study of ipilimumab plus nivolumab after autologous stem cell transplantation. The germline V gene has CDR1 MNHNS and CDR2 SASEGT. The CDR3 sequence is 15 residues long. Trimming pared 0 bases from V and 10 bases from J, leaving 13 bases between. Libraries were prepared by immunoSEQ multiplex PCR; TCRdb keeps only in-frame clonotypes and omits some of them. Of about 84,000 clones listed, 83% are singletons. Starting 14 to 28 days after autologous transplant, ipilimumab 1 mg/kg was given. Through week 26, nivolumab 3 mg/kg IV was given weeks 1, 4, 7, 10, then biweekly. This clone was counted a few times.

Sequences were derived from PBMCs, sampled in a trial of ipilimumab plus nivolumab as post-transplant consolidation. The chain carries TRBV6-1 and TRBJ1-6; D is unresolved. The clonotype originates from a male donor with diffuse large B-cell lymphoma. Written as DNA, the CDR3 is TGTGCCAGCAGTGAAGCAGGAAGGATGAACTCACCCCTCCACTTT. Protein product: CASSEAGRMNSPLHF.